The next 27 T cell receptor beta chains were all read from a single sample in a study of blood T cell repertoires in COVID-19. Profiling relied on immunoSEQ multiplex PCR, and the TCRdb table lists in-frame clones only, not all of them. Altogether approximately 170,000 clones are present, 84% being singletons, with the ten largest covering roughly 7.7%. The sample was peripheral blood. The source is a man aged 35 to 55 who had recovered from COVID-19.

This clone occurred many times. This chain uses TRBV2 with TRBJ2-7; 9 nucleotides match TRBD2. V lost 7 bases to trimming and J lost 2 bases; unmatched junction nucleotides: 6. Germline-derived CDR1 and CDR2 are SNHLY and FYNNEI. The CDR3 is made up of 14 amino acids. The DNA for the CDR3 is TGTGCCAGCAAGGGGATAGCGGGGGCCTACGAGCAGTACTTC. Encoded protein: CASKGIAGAYEQYF.

The chain has TRBV5-6 and TRBJ2-7; 7 nucleotides align to TRBD1. Trimming took 3 bases from V and 0 from J; bases not matched to a gene: 6. Germline V gene data show CDR1 as SGHDT and CDR2 as YYEEEE. The CDR3 has 15 amino acids. The CDR3 loop is CASSSKWDSSYEQYF. The CDR3 DNA follows: TGTGCCAGCAGCTCCAAATGGGACAGCTCCTACGAGCAGTACTTC.

The chain has TRBV18 and TRBJ1-5, with D hard to call. V shed 2 bases and J shed 6 bases, with 14 bases lying between them. This CDR3 region has 15 residues. CDR1 is KGHSH and CDR2 is LQKENI in the germline V gene. CDR3 in DNA: TGTGCCAGCTCACCAAGGCGGAACGGAGGTCAGCCCCAGCATTTT. Protein sequence: CASSPRRNGGQPQHF.

The chain carries TRBV19 and TRBJ1-4, with no clear D. Trimming took off 4 bases at V and 8 bases at J, with 8 bases between the two ends. Germline-derived CDR1 and CDR2 are LNHDA and SQIVND (reference sequence). CDR3 length equals 12 residues. CDR3 sequence (DNA): TGTGCCAGTAGTACTACGGGGGAAAAACTGTTTTTT. Its protein is CASSTTGEKLFF.

The chain is built from TRBV27 and TRBJ1-4, with 10 bases matching TRBD1. CDR1 is MNHEY, CDR2 SMNVEV, per germline (reference sequence). The CDR3 runs 16 residues. J was trimmed by 7 bases and V by 2 bases; bases with no gene match: 7. This chain's CDR3 is CASSLPDRGRGEKLFF. Written as DNA, the CDR3 is TGTGCCAGCAGTTTACCAGACAGGGGGCGCGGTGAAAAACTGTTTTTT. The full variable domain, in which reference TRBV27 and TRBJ1-4 provide the parts outside the CDR3, is EAQVTQNPRYLITVTGKKLTVTCSQNMNHEYMSWYRQDPGLGLRQIYYSMNVEVTDKGDVPEGYKVSRKEKRNFPLILESPSPNQTSLYFCASSLPDRGRGEKLFFGSGTQLSVL.

The rearrangement joins TRBV29-1 to TRBJ2-5, with 9 bases matching TRBD2. CDR1 SQVTM and CDR2 ANQGSEA come from the germline V gene. Trimming removed 4 bases from V and 2 bases from J; junction bases left unmatched: 8. This CDR3 has 15 residues. Here the CDR3 reads CSVGGSGGPQETQYF. CDR3 nucleotides: TGCAGCGTTGGGGGTAGCGGGGGACCGCAAGAGACCCAGTACTTC.

This rearrangement joins TRBV27 to TRBJ2-1, with D perhaps matching TRBD1 (5 bases). Trimming shortened V by 4 bases and J by 15 bases, and 16 bases separated the two germline ends. CDR1 and CDR2 (germline): MNHEY, SMNVEV (reference sequence). The CDR3 covers 12 residues. The CDR3 protein is CASSSTQGWGFF. The CDR3 DNA is TGTGCCAGCAGTTCAACCCAGGGCTGGGGGTTCTTC.

The CDR3 bases are TGTGCCAGCAGACAGCGACAGGGATCGGGGGAGCTGTTTTTT. This translates into CASRQRQGSGELFF. The genes are TRBV7-6 and TRBJ2-2, with 7 nucleotides matching TRBD1. CDR1 is SGHVS, CDR2 FNYEAQ, per germline. The V and J ends lost 6 bases and 8 bases, in that order; junction bases with no gene match: 9. The CDR3 spans 14 residues.

In this sample, this clone turned up once. The V gene is TRBV19, the J gene TRBJ1-2; maybe TRBD1 (6 bases). The V and J ends lost 6 bases and 4 bases respectively, with 15 bases between them. CDR1 and CDR2 (germline): LNHDA, SQIVND (reference sequence). The CDR3 totals 14 residues. In DNA, the CDR3 is TGTGCCAGTAGATCCGGGGGGGGCGGCTATGGCTACACCTTC. Its translation: CASRSGGGGYGYTF.

The chain uses TRBV7-3 and TRBJ2-2; TRBD2 is a possible D gene (5 bases). Germline V lookup: CDR1 SGHTA, CDR2 FQGTGA. This CDR3 contains 16 residues. V lost 0 bases and J lost 4, with 12 bases in between. The chain's CDR3 is CASSLTGNPGTGELFF. CDR3 nucleotide sequence: TGTGCCAGCAGCTTAACCGGGAACCCGGGCACCGGGGAGCTGTTTTTT. The full variable domain, in which reference TRBV7-3 and TRBJ2-2 provide the parts outside the CDR3, is GAGVSQTPSNKVTEKGKYVELRCDPISGHTALYWYRQSLGQGPEFLIYFQGTGAADDSGLPNDRFFAVRPEGSVSTLKIQRTERGDSAVYLCASSLTGNPGTGELFFGEGSRLTVL.

The chain couples TRBV6-5 to TRBJ1-6, with 9 bases identical to TRBD1. The germline V gene encodes CDR1 MNHEY and CDR2 SVGAGI. CDR3 length: 14 residues. V lost 6 bases and J lost 5; bases outside the gene matches: 2. The CDR3 region is CASSGTGNNSPLHF. The CDR3 bases are TGTGCCAGCAGCGGGACAGGGAATAATTCACCCCTCCACTTT.

The chain couples TRBV5-1 to TRBJ2-3, with TRBD1 identical over 8 bases. The CDR3 has 15 residues. With V trimmed by 2 bases and J by 6 bases, 8 bases remained unmatched. Germline V gene sequence: CDR1 SGHRS, CDR2 YFSETQ. The CDR3 sequence: CASSFYQGAGDTQYF. The CDR3 DNA follows: TGCGCCAGCAGCTTTTACCAGGGGGCAGGGGATACGCAGTATTTT.

The V call is TRBV19, the J call TRBJ1-5; unclear D gene. Germline CDR1 and CDR2: LNHDA and SQIVND (reference sequence). V was trimmed by 6 bases and J by 2 bases, leaving 11 bases between them. CDR3 length equals 14 residues. The CDR3 reads CASSLLGGNQPQHF. The CDR3, as DNA: TGTGCCAGTAGCCTACTCGGGGGCAATCAGCCCCAGCATTTT.

The V gene is TRBV25-1, the J gene TRBJ1-2, with 11 bases fitting TRBD1. This CDR3 region has 11 residues. With 8 bases clipped from V and 8 bases from J, the junction kept 1 base outside the gene matches. CDR1 MGHDK and CDR2 SYGVNS come from the germline V gene. The CDR3 reads CASGTGGGYTF. CDR3 sequence (DNA): TGTGCCAGCGGGACAGGGGGAGGCTACACCTTC.

This chain uses TRBV21-1 with TRBJ2-7; the D call of TRBD2 is as the table states it, not checked on the DNA. TRBV21-1 is described as a pseudogene. The length of the CDR3 is 14 residues. The CDR3: CASSKVRELYEQYF. Here the CDR3 DNA reads TGTGCCAGCAGCAAAGTGAGGGAGCTCTACGAGCAGTACTTC.

This rearrangement joins TRBV4-2 to TRBJ2-5; 8 nucleotides match TRBD2. This CDR3 contains 14 residues. The germline CDR1 and CDR2 sequences are LGHNA and YNFKEQ. V trimming: 0 bases; J trimming: 10 bases; junction bases outside the gene matches: 7. CDR3 sequence reads: CASSQEGIGRDQYF. The CDR3 DNA reads as TGTGCCAGCAGCCAAGAGGGGATCGGGAGGGACCAGTACTTC.

CDR3 in amino acids: CASSPASLEADTQYF. Written as DNA, the CDR3 is TGCGCCAGCAGCCCAGCATCACTAGAGGCAGATACGCAGTATTTT. This chain joins TRBV4-1 and TRBJ2-3, with D possibly being TRBD2 (5 bases). The CDR3 length is 15 residues. The germline V gene has CDR1 MGHRA and CDR2 YSYEKL. Trimming removed 4 bases from V and 4 bases from J, with 15 bases in between.

The genes are TRBV9 and TRBJ2-7; 13 bases fit TRBD2. This CDR3 contains 15 residues. V shed 4 bases and J 6 bases; nucleotides not matched to a gene: 7. CDR1 and CDR2 from the germline V gene are SGDLS and YYNGEE. CDR3 protein: CASSPWTSGSAEQYF. The DNA of the CDR3 is TGTGCCAGCAGCCCCTGGACTAGCGGGAGTGCCGAGCAGTACTTC.

This clone was recorded once. This chain joins TRBV6-5 and TRBJ2-7, with 11 bases identical to TRBD2. In germline, CDR1 is MNHEY, CDR2 SVGAGI. V lost 5 bases and J lost 7; bases outside the gene matches: 7. The CDR3 is 14 amino acids. This chain's CDR3 is CASSPLAGAGEQYF. In DNA, the CDR3 is TGTGCCAGCAGTCCACTAGCGGGGGCGGGGGAGCAGTACTTC.

This chain uses TRBV6-1 with TRBJ1-3; D is uncertain. The V end lost 4 bases, the J end lost 0 bases, and 16 bases lay between the germline ends. CDR3 length: 17 residues. Germline V CDR1 and CDR2: MNHNS, SASEGT. The CDR3, as DNA: TGTGCCAGCAGTGTCCCCGAGACTTATAGCTCTGGAAACACCATATATTTT. It translates to CASSVPETYSSGNTIYF.

The chain recombines TRBV7-2 with TRBJ2-7; 9 bases align to TRBD2. This CDR3 is built from 14 residues. The trim removed 5 bases at V and 2 bases at J, leaving 4 bases unmatched. The germline CDR1 and CDR2 sequences are SGHTA and FQGNSA. This chain's CDR3 is CASSPEREAYEQYF. As DNA, the CDR3 is TGTGCCAGCAGCCCTGAGCGGGAGGCCTACGAGCAGTACTTC.

In DNA, the CDR3 is TGTGCCAGCAGCTCAACTCCGACACGTACCTACGAGCAGTACTTC. It encodes CASSSTPTRTYEQYF. The rearrangement links TRBV7-8 to TRBJ2-7; no definite D call. The CDR3 is 15 amino acids. Trimming removed 4 bases at V and 2 bases at J, with 15 bases between. The germline gives CDR1 SGHVS, CDR2 FQNEAQ. The full variable domain, its missing parts supplied by reference TRBV7-8 and TRBJ2-7, is GAGVSQSPRYKVAKRGQDVALRCDPISGHVSLFWYQQALGQGPEFLTYFQNEAQLDKSGLPSDRFFAERPEGSVSTLKIQRTQQEDSAVYLCASSSTPTRTYEQYFGPGTRLTVT.

V usage is TRBV25-1 and J usage is TRBJ1-2; 10 bases are shared with TRBD1. CDR1 and CDR2 (germline): MGHDK, SYGVNS. Unmatched junction bases numbered 2, after V lost 5 bases and J lost 2 bases. CDR3 length: 14 amino acids. The CDR3 sequence: CASSPGQGNYGYTF. CDR3 in DNA: TGTGCCAGCAGTCCGGGACAGGGGAACTATGGCTACACCTTC.

The chain carries TRBV7-6 and TRBJ1-1; 7 bases agree with TRBD1. The CDR3 is 15 residues long. Germline V gene sequence: CDR1 SGHVS, CDR2 FNYEAQ. V was pared by 4 bases and J by 0 bases, with 5 bases of the junction left unmatched. CDR3 protein: CASSSRTGMNTEAFF. In DNA, the CDR3 is TGTGCCAGCAGCTCAAGGACAGGCATGAACACTGAAGCTTTCTTT.

This rearrangement joins TRBV18 to TRBJ1-5; 10 bases fit TRBD1. V was pared by 4 bases and J by 1 base, with 7 bases of the junction left unmatched. Per germline, CDR1 KGHSH and CDR2 LQKENI. The CDR3 has 17 residues. The CDR3 loop reads CASSLTGGPNSNQPQHF. The CDR3, as DNA: TGTGCCAGCTCACTGACAGGGGGCCCAAACAGCAATCAGCCCCAGCATTTT.

DNA of the CDR3: TGTGCCAGCAGTTCACAGGGAGGGGAGACCCAGTACTTC. It specifies CASSSQGGETQYF. The rearrangement joins TRBV6-5 to TRBJ2-5; TRBD2 is a possible D gene (7 bases). V lost 4 bases, J lost 5 bases, and 11 bases lay in between. The CDR3 contains 13 residues. Germline CDR1 and CDR2: MNHEY and SVGAGI.

This chain uses TRBV11-3 with TRBJ2-2; 10 bases match TRBD2. Trimming took 1 base from V and 7 from J; bases not matched to a gene: 0. This CDR3 region has 14 residues. The germline gives CDR1 SGHNT, CDR2 YENEEA. DNA of the CDR3: TGTGCCAGCAGCTTAGGGACTAGCGGCGGGGAGCTGTTTTTT. Protein sequence: CASSLGTSGGELFF.